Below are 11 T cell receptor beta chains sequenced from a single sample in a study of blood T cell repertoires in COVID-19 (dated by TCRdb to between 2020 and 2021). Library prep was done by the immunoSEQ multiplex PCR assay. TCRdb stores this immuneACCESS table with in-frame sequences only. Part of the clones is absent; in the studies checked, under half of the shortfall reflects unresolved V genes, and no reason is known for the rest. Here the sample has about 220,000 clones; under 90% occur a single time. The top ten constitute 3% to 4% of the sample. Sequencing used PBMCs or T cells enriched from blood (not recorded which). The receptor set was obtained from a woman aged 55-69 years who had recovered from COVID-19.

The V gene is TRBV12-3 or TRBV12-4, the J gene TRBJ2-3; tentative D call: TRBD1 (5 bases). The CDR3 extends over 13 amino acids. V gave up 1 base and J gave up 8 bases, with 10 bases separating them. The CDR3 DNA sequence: TGTGCCAGCAGTTTAGGTTGGCAGGGTACGCAGTATTTT. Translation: CASSLGWQGTQYF.

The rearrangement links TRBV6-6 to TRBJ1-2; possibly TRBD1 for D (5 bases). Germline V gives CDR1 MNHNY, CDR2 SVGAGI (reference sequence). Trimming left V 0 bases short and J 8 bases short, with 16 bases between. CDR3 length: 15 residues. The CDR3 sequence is CASSYSIASPGGYTF. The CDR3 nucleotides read TGTGCCAGCAGTTACTCGATAGCATCCCCAGGGGGCTACACCTTC.

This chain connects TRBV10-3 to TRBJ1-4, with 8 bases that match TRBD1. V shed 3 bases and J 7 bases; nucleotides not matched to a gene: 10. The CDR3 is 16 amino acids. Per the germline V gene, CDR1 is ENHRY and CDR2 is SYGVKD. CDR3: CAISDEQGAPGEKLFF. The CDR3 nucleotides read TGTGCCATCAGTGATGAGCAGGGGGCGCCTGGTGAAAAACTGTTTTTT.

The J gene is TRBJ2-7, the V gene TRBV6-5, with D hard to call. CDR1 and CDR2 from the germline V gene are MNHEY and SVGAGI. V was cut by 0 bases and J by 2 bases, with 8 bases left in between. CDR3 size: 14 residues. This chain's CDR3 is CASSYSRSTYEQYF. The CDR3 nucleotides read TGTGCCAGCAGTTACTCGAGAAGTACCTACGAGCAGTACTTC.

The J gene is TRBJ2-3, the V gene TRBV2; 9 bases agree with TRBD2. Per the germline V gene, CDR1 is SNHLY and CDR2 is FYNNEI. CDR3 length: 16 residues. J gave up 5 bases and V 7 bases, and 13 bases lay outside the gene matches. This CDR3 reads CASKAQAGGRRDTQYF. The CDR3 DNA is TGTGCCAGCAAAGCCCAGGCGGGGGGGCGGAGAGATACGCAGTATTTT.

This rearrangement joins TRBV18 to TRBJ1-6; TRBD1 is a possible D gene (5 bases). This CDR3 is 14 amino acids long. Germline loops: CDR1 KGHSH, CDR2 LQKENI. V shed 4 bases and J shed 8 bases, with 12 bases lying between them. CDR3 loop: CASSLTVKDSPLHF. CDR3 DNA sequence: TGTGCCAGCTCACTGACAGTGAAGGATTCACCCCTCCACTTT.

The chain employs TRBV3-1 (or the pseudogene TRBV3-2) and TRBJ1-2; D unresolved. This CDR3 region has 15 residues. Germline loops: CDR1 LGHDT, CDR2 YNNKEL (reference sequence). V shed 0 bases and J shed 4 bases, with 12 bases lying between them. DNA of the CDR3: TGTGCCAGCAGCCAAGATCGGGGAGACCCCTATGGCTACACCTTC. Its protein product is CASSQDRGDPYGYTF.

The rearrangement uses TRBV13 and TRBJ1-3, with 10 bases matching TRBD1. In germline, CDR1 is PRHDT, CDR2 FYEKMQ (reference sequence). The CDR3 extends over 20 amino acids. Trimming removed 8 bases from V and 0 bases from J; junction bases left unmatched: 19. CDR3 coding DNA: TGTGCCAGCCGGGTCCGGATAAACCGCGGGACAGGGGACTCTGGAAACACCATATATTTT. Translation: CASRVRINRGTGDSGNTIYF.

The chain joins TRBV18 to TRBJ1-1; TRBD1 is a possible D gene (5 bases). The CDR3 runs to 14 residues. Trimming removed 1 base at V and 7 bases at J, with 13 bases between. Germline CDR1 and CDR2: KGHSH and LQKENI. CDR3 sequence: CASSPLGGLSEAFF. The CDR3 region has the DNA TGTGCCAGCTCACCACTTGGGGGGTTGAGTGAAGCTTTCTTT.

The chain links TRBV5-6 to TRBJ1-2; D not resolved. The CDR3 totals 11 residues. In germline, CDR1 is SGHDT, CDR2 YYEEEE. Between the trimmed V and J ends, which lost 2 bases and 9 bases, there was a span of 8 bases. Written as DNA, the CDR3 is TGTGCCAGCAGCTTCGGGTTTAGCTACACCTTC. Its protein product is CASSFGFSYTF.

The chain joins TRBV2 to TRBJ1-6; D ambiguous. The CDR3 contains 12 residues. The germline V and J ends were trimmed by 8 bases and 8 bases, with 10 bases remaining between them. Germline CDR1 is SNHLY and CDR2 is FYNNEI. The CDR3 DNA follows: TGTGCCAGCCAGCTAACAGATTCACCCCTCCACTTT. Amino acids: CASQLTDSPLHF.